Listed here is a single TCR beta chain. In the study's own analysis: Amplification of reference gene primers provided the estimated nucleated cell counts. Assay: immunoSEQ multiplex PCR; the TCRdb copy retains only in-frame clones and omits some. D and trimming were read from the DNA, whereas the V and J calls and clone size are those reported in that table. The sample carries approximately 78,000 clones, about 89% recorded once. This specimen belongs to a study of blood T cell repertoires in COVID-19. Study background: Material from acute and convalescent COVID-19 was sourced from the United States, Italy and Spain. PBMCs, B-cell-depleted T cells, or T cells were the source of the cDNA or gDNA that made up the material.

The CDR3 extends over 18 amino acids. Unmatched junction bases numbered 6, after V lost 4 bases and J lost 0 bases. Looked up from germline, CDR1 is SGHVS and CDR2 is FNYEAQ. J is TRBJ2-6 and V is TRBV7-6; 10 bases map to TRBD1. The sequencing input was peripheral blood. The receptor's source is a man aged 50 to 60 with COVID-19, enrolled during active disease. The CDR3: CASSSGQGLNSGANVLTF. The DNA of the CDR3 is TGTGCCAGCAGCTCGGGACAGGGGCTTAACTCTGGGGCCAACGTCCTGACTTTC.